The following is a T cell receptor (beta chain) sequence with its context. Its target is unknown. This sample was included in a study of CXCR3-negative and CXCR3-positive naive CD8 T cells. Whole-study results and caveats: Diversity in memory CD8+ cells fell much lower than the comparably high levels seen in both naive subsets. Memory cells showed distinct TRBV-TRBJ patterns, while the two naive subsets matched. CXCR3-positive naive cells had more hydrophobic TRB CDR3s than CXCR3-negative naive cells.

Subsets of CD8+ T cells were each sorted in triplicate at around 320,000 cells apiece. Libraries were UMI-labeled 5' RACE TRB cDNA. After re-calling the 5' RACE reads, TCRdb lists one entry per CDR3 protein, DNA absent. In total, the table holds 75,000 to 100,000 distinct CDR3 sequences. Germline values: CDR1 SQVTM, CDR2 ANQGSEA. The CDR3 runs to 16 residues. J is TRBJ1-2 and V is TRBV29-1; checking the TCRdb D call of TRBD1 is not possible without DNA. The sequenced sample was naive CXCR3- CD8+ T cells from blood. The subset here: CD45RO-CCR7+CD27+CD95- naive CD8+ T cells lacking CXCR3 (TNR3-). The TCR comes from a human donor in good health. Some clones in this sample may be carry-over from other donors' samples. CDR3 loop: CSVEDRISGKNYGYTF.